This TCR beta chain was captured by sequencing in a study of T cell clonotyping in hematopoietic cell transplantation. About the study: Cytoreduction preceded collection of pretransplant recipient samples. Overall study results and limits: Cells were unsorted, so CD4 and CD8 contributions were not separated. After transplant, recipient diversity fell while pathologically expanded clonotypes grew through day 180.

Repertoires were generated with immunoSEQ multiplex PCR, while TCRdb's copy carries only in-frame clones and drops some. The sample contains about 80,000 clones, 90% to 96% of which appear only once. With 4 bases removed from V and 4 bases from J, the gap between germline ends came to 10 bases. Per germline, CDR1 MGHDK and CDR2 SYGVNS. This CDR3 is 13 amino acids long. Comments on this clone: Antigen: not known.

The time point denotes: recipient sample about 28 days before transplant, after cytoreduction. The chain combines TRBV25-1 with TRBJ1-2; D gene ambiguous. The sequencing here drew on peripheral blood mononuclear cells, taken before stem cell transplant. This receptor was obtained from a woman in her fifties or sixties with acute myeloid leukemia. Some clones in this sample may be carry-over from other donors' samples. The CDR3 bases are TGTGCCAGCAGTGGGGGTGGGCCCTATGGCTACACCTTC. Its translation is CASSGGGPYGYTF.